The 23 T cell receptor beta chains reported below all come from one sample, sequenced in a study of blood T cell repertoires in COVID-19. Profiling relied on immunoSEQ multiplex PCR, and the TCRdb table lists in-frame clones only, not all of them. The sample records about 210,000 clones, about 91% being singletons. The sample comprised peripheral blood. These TCRs come from a young man with acute or convalescent COVID-19.

The J gene is TRBJ2-1, the V gene TRBV6-6, with 16 bases aligning to TRBD2. J was trimmed by 0 bases and V by 6 bases; bases with no gene match: 14. Germline-derived CDR1 and CDR2 are MNHNY and SVGAGI (reference sequence). CDR3 size: 21 residues. The chain's CDR3 is CASSLFSPGLAGGSSYNEQFF. DNA of the CDR3: TGTGCCAGCAGCCTTTTTTCCCCGGGACTAGCGGGAGGGAGCTCCTACAATGAGCAGTTCTTC.

The CDR3 is CASSLALNRGYNSPLHF. CDR3 DNA sequence: TGTGCCAGCAGTTTAGCCTTGAACAGGGGTTATAATTCACCCCTCCACTTT. The rearrangement joins TRBV28 to TRBJ1-6; TRBD1 aligns across 7 bases. Germline CDR1 is MDHEN and CDR2 is SYDVKM. V gave up 2 bases and J gave up 4 bases; unmatched junction bases: 8. This CDR3 has 17 residues.

This chain uses TRBV10-2 with TRBJ1-2; the D is unclear. The germline gives CDR1 WSHSY, CDR2 SAAADI. V lost 8 bases, J lost 0 bases, and 7 bases lay in between. The CDR3 is 12 amino acids. The CDR3 nucleotides are TGCGCCAGCGGCGGTGCTAACTATGGCTACACCTTC. As protein: CASGGANYGYTF.

This rearrangement joins TRBV5-4 to TRBJ2-7; tentative D call: TRBD1 (6 bases). The CDR3 has 14 residues. Between the trimmed V and J ends, which lost 4 bases and 1 base, there was a span of 12 bases. CDR1 SGHNT and CDR2 YYREEE come from the germline V gene (reference sequence). In DNA form, the CDR3 reads TGTGCCAGCAGCCTACAGGGTGGGTCCTACGAGCAGTACTTC. This gives the protein CASSLQGGSYEQYF.

The V call is TRBV7-9, the J call TRBJ2-3; D call uncertain. CDR1 and CDR2 from the germline V gene are SEHNR and FQNEAQ (reference sequence). The CDR3 extends over 15 amino acids. Trimming cost V 3 bases and J 4 bases, with 14 bases left between them. CDR3 in amino acids: CASSFTKASPDTQYF. The CDR3 DNA reads TGTGCCAGCAGCTTCACGAAAGCCTCGCCAGATACGCAGTATTTT.

The genes are TRBV7-6 and TRBJ2-1, with TRBD2 matching over 11 bases. The germline gives CDR1 SGHVS, CDR2 FNYEAQ. V lost 5 bases to trimming and J lost 0 bases; unmatched junction nucleotides: 12. The CDR3 contains 19 residues. The CDR3 sequence is CASSPGISGRAGSYNEQFF. In DNA form, the CDR3 reads TGTGCCAGCAGCCCAGGAATTAGCGGGAGGGCCGGCTCCTACAATGAGCAGTTCTTC.

The V call is TRBV5-4, the J call TRBJ1-1, with D perhaps TRBD1 (6 bases). Germline-derived CDR1 and CDR2 are SGHNT and YYREEE (reference sequence). This CDR3 contains 12 residues. V lost 0 bases to trimming and J lost 9 bases, with 9 bases between them. CDR3 in DNA: TGTGCCAGCAGCTTGGAAGGGGGAAAAGCTTTCTTT. Encoded protein: CASSLEGGKAFF. The full variable domain, completed using reference TRBV5-4 and TRBJ1-1, is ETGVTQSPTHLIKTRGQQVTLRCSSQSGHNTVSWYQQALGQGPQFIFQYYREEENGRGNFPPRFSGLQFPNYSSELNVNALELDDSALYLCASSLEGGKAFFGQGTRLTVV.

Regarding this clone: Other DNA sequences of this sample code for an identical CDR3. The V and J genes are TRBV6-5 and TRBJ2-7; TRBD2 is a possible D gene (5 bases). This CDR3 is built from 15 residues. Between the trimmed V and J ends, which lost 3 bases and 3 bases, there was a span of 15 bases. Germline CDR1 is MNHEY and CDR2 is SVGAGI. The CDR3, as DNA: TGTGCCAGCAGTTATGTTCGGGGATCCAGCTACGAGCAGTACTTC. Encoded protein: CASSYVRGSSYEQYF.

This sequence joins TRBV28 and TRBJ1-5; 9 bases map to TRBD1. Germline assignment: CDR1 MDHEN and CDR2 SYDVKM. CDR3 length: 15 residues. J lost 4 bases, V lost 6 bases, and 7 bases had no gene match. The CDR3 loop is CASSRTGTGNQPQHF. Written as DNA, the CDR3 is TGTGCCAGCAGCAGAACCGGGACAGGGAATCAGCCCCAGCATTTT.

This clone was seen once. J is TRBJ1-2 and V is TRBV28; the D gene is possibly TRBD1 (6 bases). V was clipped by 9 bases and J by 5 bases, with 13 bases between them. The CDR3 runs 12 residues. Germline CDR1 MDHEN, CDR2 SYDVKM. In DNA form, the CDR3 reads TGTGCCAGTCGACAGGCGGAGTATGGCTACACCTTC. It translates to CASRQAEYGYTF.

The rearrangement uses TRBV7-8 and TRBJ1-1, with a possible D match to TRBD1 (5 bases). CDR1 SGHVS and CDR2 FQNEAQ come from the germline V gene. V was pared by 4 bases and J by 11 bases, with 20 bases between. The CDR3 totals 14 residues. As DNA, the CDR3 is TGTGCCAGCAGCTCAAATCTGCTGGGGCAGTGGGCTTTCTTT. Amino acid sequence: CASSSNLLGQWAFF.

This chain connects TRBV7-9 to TRBJ2-1; D possibly corresponds to TRBD1 (6 bases). Looked up from germline, CDR1 is SEHNR and CDR2 is FQNEAQ (reference sequence). The CDR3 contains 15 residues. V was cut by 4 bases and J by 3 bases, with 13 bases left in between. Here the CDR3 reads CASSSLGQNYNEQFF. The CDR3 coding sequence is TGTGCCAGCAGCTCTTTGGGACAAAACTACAATGAGCAGTTCTTC.

The V gene is TRBV6-1, the J gene TRBJ1-2, with TRBD1 matching over 8 bases. V was clipped by 6 bases and J by 8 bases; unmatched bases: 11. Germline V gives CDR1 MNHNS, CDR2 SASEGT. The CDR3 totals 14 residues. CDR3 amino acids: CASRTFQGAGGYTF. Written as DNA, the CDR3 is TGTGCCAGCAGGACGTTTCAGGGGGCAGGGGGCTACACCTTC.

This clone was picked up one time. The gene calls are TRBV18 and TRBJ1-1; TRBD1 matches 8 bases. CDR3 length: 13 amino acids. The V gene's germline CDR1 is KGHSH and CDR2 LQKENI. V lost 4 bases and J lost 10; bases outside the gene matches: 8. CDR3 region: CASSHRTGRSAFF. The CDR3 DNA sequence: TGTGCCAGCTCACACAGGACAGGGCGGTCAGCTTTCTTT. Complete variable domain (other parts from reference TRBV18 and TRBJ1-1): NAGVMQNPRHLVRRRGQEARLRCSPMKGHSHVYWYRQLPEEGLKFMVYLQKENIIDESGMPKERFSAEFPKEGPSILRIQQVVRGDSAAYFCASSHRTGRSAFFGQGTRLTVV.

CDR3 in DNA: TGCAGCGTTGGAATTAGCGGGAGCACAGATACGCAGTATTTT. The encoded protein is CSVGISGSTDTQYF. The chain employs TRBV29-1 and TRBJ2-3, with 7 bases aligning to TRBD2. Germline trimming cut 4 bases from V and 0 bases from J; bases unmatched to any gene: 4. The CDR3 length is 14 residues. The V gene's germline CDR1 is SQVTM and CDR2 ANQGSEA.

The rearrangement joins TRBV18 to TRBJ1-6, with a possible D match to TRBD1 (5 bases). The V end lost 3 bases, the J end lost 0 bases, and 9 bases lay between the germline ends. This CDR3 has 16 residues. Germline CDR1 reads KGHSH; CDR2 reads LQKENI. DNA for the CDR3: TGTGCCAGCTCACCCGGGGGGAGCTCCTATAATTCACCCCTCCACTTT. It translates to CASSPGGSSYNSPLHF.

This chain links TRBV3-1 (or the pseudogene TRBV3-2) with TRBJ2-7; a possible D gene is TRBD1 (7 bases). The CDR3 has 13 residues. Trimming stripped 2 bases from V and 7 bases from J, with 12 bases between. Germline V lookup: CDR1 LGHDT, CDR2 YNNKEL (reference sequence). CDR3 in amino acids: CASSQRPGGEQYF. The CDR3 DNA sequence: TGTGCCAGCAGCCAAAGACCAGGGGGGGAGCAGTACTTC.

The table lists this clone with a few counts. Other DNA sequences of this sample code for an identical CDR3. This rearrangement joins TRBV7-9 to TRBJ2-2; TRBD1 matches 7 bases. Germline V lookup: CDR1 SEHNR, CDR2 FQNEAQ (reference sequence). V dropped 5 bases and J dropped 3; count of bases not matched to a gene: 3. There are 14 residues in the CDR3. CDR3 nucleotides: TGTGCCAGCAGCCCTGACAGGGACACCGGGGAGCTGTTTTTT. It is translated as CASSPDRDTGELFF.

This chain links TRBV7-3 with TRBJ2-3; 12 bases are shared with TRBD2. V trimming: 1 base; J trimming: 9 bases; junction bases outside the gene matches: 11. The V gene's germline CDR1 is SGHTA and CDR2 FQGTGA. This CDR3 has 17 residues. The CDR3 here is CASSLSPPLAGGLTQYF. CDR3 in DNA: TGTGCCAGCAGCTTAAGTCCCCCACTAGCGGGGGGCCTAACGCAGTATTTT.

The rearrangement joins TRBV5-1 to TRBJ2-7; TRBD1 matches 7 bases. The CDR3 consists of 14 residues. Germline V gene sequence: CDR1 SGHRS, CDR2 YFSETQ. V trimming: 0 bases; J trimming: 4 bases; junction bases outside the gene matches: 4. CDR3 amino acids: CASSLVGTAYEQYF. The DNA of the CDR3 is TGCGCCAGCAGCTTGGTCGGGACAGCATACGAGCAGTACTTC.

The chain couples TRBV9 to TRBJ2-7; 9 nucleotides agree with TRBD2. CDR3 length: 15 residues. J gave up 2 bases and V 3 bases, and 6 bases lay outside the gene matches. Germline V lookup: CDR1 SGDLS, CDR2 YYNGEE. CDR3 nucleotides: TGTGCCAGCAGCGGATCTAGCGGGACCCCCTACGAGCAGTACTTC. Protein product: CASSGSSGTPYEQYF. The full variable domain, rest sourced from reference TRBV9 and TRBJ2-7, is DSGVTQTPKHLITATGQRVTLRCSPRSGDLSVYWYQQSLDQGLQFLIQYYNGEERAKGNILERFSAQQFPDLHSELNLSSLELGDSALYFCASSGSSGTPYEQYFGPGTRLTVT.

This clone was observed once. This chain links TRBV5-1 with TRBJ2-1; possibly TRBD1 for D (5 bases). Germline values: CDR1 SGHRS, CDR2 YFSETQ. Trimming left V 4 bases short and J 8 bases short, with 16 bases between. The CDR3 loop spans 14 amino acids. The CDR3 spells CASSTPGKIYEQFF. CDR3 DNA: TGCGCCAGCAGCACTCCAGGGAAGATCTATGAGCAGTTCTTC.

The table lists this clone with a count of one. The V call is TRBV5-1, the J call TRBJ2-4; TRBD2 matches 13 bases. This CDR3 contains 16 residues. In germline, CDR1 is SGHRS, CDR2 YFSETQ. V gave up 3 bases and J gave up 2 bases; unmatched junction bases: 2. The CDR3 coding sequence is TGCGCCAGCAGCTGGACTAGCGGGAGAACCAAAAACATTCAGTACTTC. It encodes CASSWTSGRTKNIQYF.